One sample yielded the 14 T cell receptor beta chains listed below, sequenced in a study of regulatory T cells in long-lasting Graves disease. The time point was: newly diagnosed GD, antithyroid drugs for less than 3 months. Researchers made the TCR library from RNA that was extracted from PBMCs. Construction of the TCR beta libraries employed iRepertoire HTBI primers in conjunction with Arm-PCR of CDR3 regions. TCRdb re-derived calls from the multiplex PCR reads in MiXCR, one entry per CDR3 protein. The table has about 300,000 distinct CDR3 sequences, 18% seen once. The source material was peripheral blood mononuclear cells (PBMCs), sampled at new diagnosis, from a patient treated with antithyroid drugs. These receptors all come from a female donor with Graves disease.

This sequence joins TRBV10-3 and TRBJ1-5, with D perhaps TRBD1 (6 bases). Between the trimmed V and J ends, which lost 2 bases and 3 bases, there was a span of 8 bases. From germline, CDR1 is ENHRY and CDR2 SYGVKD. The CDR3 is made up of 14 amino acids. CDR3 bases: TGTGCCATCAGTGAGGCAGGGGACAATCAGCCCCAGCATTTT. It yields the protein CAISEAGDNQPQHF.

This clonotype was recorded many times. The chain recombines TRBV5-1 with TRBJ2-4; D tentatively reads TRBD1 or TRBD2 (5 bases each). The V and J ends lost 2 bases and 15 bases respectively, with 12 bases between them. Germline CDR1 reads SGHRS; CDR2 reads YFSETQ. CDR3 size: 11 residues. The CDR3 reads CASSFGGESYF. CDR3 bases: TGCGCCAGCAGCTTTGGGGGAGAGTCGTACTTC.

The chain carries TRBV30 and TRBJ2-5; 13 bases line up with TRBD2. CDR3 length equals 15 residues. Per germline, CDR1 GTSNPN and CDR2 SVGIG (reference sequence). Germline trimming cut 3 bases from V and 2 bases from J; bases unmatched to any gene: 3. The CDR3 DNA follows: TGTGCCTGGAGCGGACTAGCGGGAGTACAAGAGACCCAGTACTTC. This codes for CAWSGLAGVQETQYF.

In this sample, this clonotype turned up many times. V gene TRBV20-1 combines with J gene TRBJ2-3, with 11 bases matching TRBD2. Trimming cost V 6 bases and J 7 bases; bases outside gene matches: 18. The CDR3 runs 17 residues. Per germline, CDR1 DFQATT and CDR2 SNEGSKA (reference sequence). This CDR3 is CSAPGTVAGGQPHTQYF. The CDR3, as DNA: TGCAGTGCCCCCGGGACGGTAGCGGGAGGGCAGCCACATACGCAGTATTTT.

This clonotype was seen many times. V gene TRBV12-3 or TRBV12-4 combines with J gene TRBJ1-5; TRBD1 agrees at 8 bases. The CDR3 is 17 residues long. With V trimmed by 3 bases and J by 1 base, 8 bases remained unmatched. The CDR3 here is CASSFRRAGGSNQPQHF. Written as DNA, the CDR3 is TGTGCCAGCAGTTTCCGTAGGGCAGGGGGCAGCAATCAGCCCCAGCATTTT.

Turning to this clonotype: One base separates it from a far larger clone, so it is likely a read error. The gene calls are TRBV11-3 and TRBJ1-4; D may be TRBD1 (5 bases). The CDR3 is 14 amino acids. CDR1 SGHNT and CDR2 YENEEA come from the germline V gene. CDR3 bases: TGTGCCAGCAGCTTGTCCAGGGCTAATGAAAAACTGGTTTTT. It yields the protein CASSLSRANEKLVF.

This clonotype was recorded at least ten times. This rearrangement joins TRBV5-1 to TRBJ2-7; tentative D call: TRBD2 (6 bases). This CDR3 contains 14 residues. Trimming cost V 0 bases and J 5 bases, with 12 bases left between them. Looked up from germline, CDR1 is SGHRS and CDR2 is YFSETQ. This chain's CDR3 is CASSLGGESNEQYF. The CDR3 DNA reads TGCGCCAGCAGCTTGGGCGGGGAGAGCAACGAGCAGTACTTC.

About this clonotype itself: A much more abundant neighbour one base away suggests this may be a read error. The V and J genes are TRBV28 and TRBJ2-5; D unresolved. TRBJ2-1 matches the DNA end more closely, so the J call is doubtful. The germline V gene encodes CDR1 MDHEN and CDR2 SYDVKM. The CDR3 totals 14 residues. The CDR3 coding sequence is TGTGCCAGCAGTCCCTCCTCCGAAACCGACGAGCAGTTCTTC. Protein: CASSPSSETDEQFF.

The gene calls are TRBV11-2 and TRBJ2-7; D is unclear. Per germline, CDR1 SGHAT and CDR2 FQNNGV. The V and J ends lost 1 base and 6 bases respectively, with 7 bases between them. The length of the CDR3 is 12 residues. The CDR3 DNA follows: TGTGCCAGCAGCTTAGGTGGGCTCGAGCAGTACTTC. Translation: CASSLGGLEQYF.

This clonotype was counted only a few times. The chain links TRBV19 to TRBJ2-5; TRBD1 aligns across 9 bases. The J segment lost 2 bases and the V segment lost 4 bases, leaving 5 bases of the junction unmatched. The CDR3 is made up of 15 amino acids. Germline V gives CDR1 LNHDA, CDR2 SQIVND (reference sequence). The DNA of the CDR3 is TGTGCCAGTAGTACCCGGGACAGGGAACAAGAGACCCAGTACTTC. It specifies CASSTRDREQETQYF.

This clonotype has more than one count but fewer than ten. The V and J genes are TRBV9 and TRBJ2-1; the D call may be TRBD1 or TRBD2 (6 bases each). The germline V gene has CDR1 SGDLS and CDR2 YYNGEE. The CDR3 spans 14 residues. Deletions cut 2 bases from V and 7 bases from J, with 13 bases between. In nucleotides, the CDR3 is TGTGCCAGCAGCGTGGGGGGCACGATAAATGAGCAGTTCTTC. This translates into CASSVGGTINEQFF.

This clonotype has only a few counts. With only one base between it and a far larger clone, this is likely a read error. For the CDR3, the DNA is TGTGCCAGCGGCTTCTCTGAGCAGTACTTC. Translated: CASGFSEQYF. The chain uses TRBV4-2 and TRBJ2-7; the D is unclear. This CDR3 is 10 amino acids long. Between the trimmed V and J ends, which lost 8 bases and 7 bases, there was a span of 9 bases. CDR1 is LGHNA and CDR2 is YNFKEQ in the germline V gene.

Comment on this clonotype: A far larger clone differs by one base, so this is likely a read error. The chain uses TRBV12-3 or TRBV12-4 and TRBJ1-6; D gene ambiguous. The CDR3 covers 14 residues. Deletions cut 5 bases from V and 12 bases from J, with 17 bases between. CDR3 sequence reads: CASSEVNSDLPLHF. The CDR3, as DNA: TGTGCCAGCAGTGAAGTAAACTCGGACCTACCCCTCCACTTT.

The chain recombines TRBV24-1 with TRBJ2-3; D is ambiguous. This CDR3 has 14 residues. CDR1 is KGHDR, CDR2 SFDVKD, per germline. V was trimmed by 2 bases and J by 4 bases, leaving 9 bases between them. The CDR3 DNA sequence: TGTGCCACCAGTGATTCGAACTTCGCAGATACGCAGTATTTT. This sequence encodes CATSDSNFADTQYF.